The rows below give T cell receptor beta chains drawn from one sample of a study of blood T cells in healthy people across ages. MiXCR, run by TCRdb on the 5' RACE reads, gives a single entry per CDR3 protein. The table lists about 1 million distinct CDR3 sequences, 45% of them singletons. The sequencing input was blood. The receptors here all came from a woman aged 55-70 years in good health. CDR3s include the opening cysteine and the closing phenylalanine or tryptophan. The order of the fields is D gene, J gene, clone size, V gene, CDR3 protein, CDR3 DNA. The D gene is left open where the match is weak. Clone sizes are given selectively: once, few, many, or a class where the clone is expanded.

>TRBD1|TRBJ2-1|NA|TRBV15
CATSGHGTGHNEQFF
TGTGCCACCAGCGGTCACGGGACAGGGCACAATGAGCAGTTCTTC
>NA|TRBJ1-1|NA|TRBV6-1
CASLFTIMNTEAFF
TGTGCCAGTCTTTTTACAATAATGAACACTGAAGCTTTCTTT
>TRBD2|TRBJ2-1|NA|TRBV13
CASSTVAGGYNEQFF
TGTGCCAGCAGCACTGTAGCGGGAGGCTACAATGAGCAGTTCTTC
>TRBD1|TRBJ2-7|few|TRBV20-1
CSARDSRTGTYEQYF
TGCAGTGCTAGAGATAGTAGGACAGGGACCTACGAGCAGTACTTC
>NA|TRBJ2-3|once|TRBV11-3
CASSTGGDLPDTQYF
TGTGCCAGCAGCACTGGGGGCGATCTCCCAGATACGCAGTATTTT
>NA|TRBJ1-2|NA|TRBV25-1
CASSGRTSSMVGYTF
TGTGCCAGCAGTGGAAGGACTAGTTCTATGGTTGGCTACACCTTC
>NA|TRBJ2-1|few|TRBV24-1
CATSDAHEQFF
TGTGCCACCAGTGATGCGCATGAGCAGTTCTTC
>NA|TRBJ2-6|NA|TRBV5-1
CASSDIPGRGSGANVLTF
TGCGCCAGCAGCGATATACCGGGACGGGGCTCTGGGGCCAACGTCCTGACTTTC
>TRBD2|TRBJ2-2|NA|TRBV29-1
CSGWREWELFF
TGCAGCGGGTGGCGGGAGTGGGAGCTGTTTTTT
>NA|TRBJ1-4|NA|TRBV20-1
CSARRRTTNEKLFF
TGCAGTGCTAGACGGCGGACAACTAATGAAAAACTGTTTTTT
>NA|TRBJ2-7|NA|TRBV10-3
CAISEMAGMRNEQYF
TGTGCCATCAGTGAGATGGCGGGAATGCGGAACGAGCAGTACTTC
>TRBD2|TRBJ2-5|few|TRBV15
CATSRDRLAGEETQYF
TGTGCCACCAGCAGAGATAGGCTAGCGGGAGAAGAGACCCAGTACTTC
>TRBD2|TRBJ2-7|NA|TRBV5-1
CASSLGIAGAYEQYF
TGCGCCAGCAGCCTAGGGATAGCGGGGGCCTACGAGCAGTACTTC
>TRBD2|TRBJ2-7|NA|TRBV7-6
CASSLKTSGREQYF
TGTGCCAGCAGCTTAAAGACTAGCGGGCGCGAGCAGTACTTC
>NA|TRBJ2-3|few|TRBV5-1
CASSLAVLVKETDTQYF
TGCGCCAGCAGCTTGGCCGTCCTAGTCAAGGAAACAGATACGCAGTATTTT
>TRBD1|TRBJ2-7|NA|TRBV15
CATSSDRGAYEQYF
TGTGCCACCAGCAGTGACAGGGGAGCCTACGAGCAGTACTTC
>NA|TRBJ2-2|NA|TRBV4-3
CASSHFLGPGELFF
TGCGCCAGCAGCCACTTTCTGGGGCCCGGGGAGCTGTTTTTT
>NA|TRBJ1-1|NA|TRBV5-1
CASSLDGVGGVNEAFF
TGCGCCAGCAGCTTGGATGGCGTCGGGGGGGTGAATGAAGCTTTCTTT
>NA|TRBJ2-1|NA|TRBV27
CASSLTTGISEQFF
TGTGCCAGCAGTTTAACGACCGGGATCTCAGAGCAGTTCTTC